This T cell receptor (beta chain) was sequenced during a study of T cells in Graves' hyperthyroidism and ophthalmopathy. Amplification yielded TCR beta CDR3 regions, with RNA transcripts as the source. Carried out on the TCR CDR3, a first-round RT-PCR used the HTBI primer set. One entry per CDR3 protein, called by TCRdb with MiXCR from the multiplex PCR reads. The sample lists 600,000 to 750,000 distinct CDR3 sequences; 15% to 20% were seen once. Germline V lookup: CDR1 SGHRS, CDR2 YFSETQ. The CDR3 is made up of 15 amino acids. Trimming pared 0 bases from V and 7 bases from J, leaving 17 bases between. This clonotype has a count of ten or more.

This TCR came from a man aged 50 to 59 with Graves' hyperthyroidism. This chain connects TRBV5-1 to TRBJ2-7, with a weak D call TRBD2 (6 bases). Sequencing was done on a sample of blood. CDR3 sequence: CASSLGLDLRREQYF. The DNA for the CDR3 is TGCGCCAGCAGCTTGGGACTAGACCTCCGGAGGGAGCAGTACTTC. The variable domain in full, with the rest retrieved from reference TRBV5-1 and TRBJ2-7, is KAGVTQTPRYLIKTRGQQVTLSCSPISGHRSVSWYQQTPGQGLQFLFEYFSETQRNKGNFPGRFSGRQFSNSRSEMNVSTLELGDSALYLCASSLGLDLRREQYFGPGTRLTVT.